The present T cell receptor beta chain was sequenced within a study of monozygotic twins with inflammatory bowel disease. TCRdb reanalyzed the 5' RACE reads, giving one entry per CDR3 protein sequence and no DNA. The sample table includes fewer than 550,000 distinct CDR3 sequences. Blood samples of roughly 2.5 ml were drawn from every donor. The CDR3 runs 13 residues. Germline CDR1 is DFQATT and CDR2 is SNEGSKA (reference sequence). This clonotype was sampled from a human donor with ulcerative colitis or Crohn's disease, or a healthy co-twin of an affected twin (not recorded which). The sample taken for sequencing was blood. This chain links TRBV20-1 with TRBJ2-2. CDR3 residues: CSARVSGAGELFF.